This T cell receptor (beta chain) was documented in a study of OX40 agonist ivuxolimab in advanced cancers. Study-wide context: Prior therapy, whether anti-PD-1, anti-PD-L1 or anti-CTLA-4, was allowed, and 40% had some.

No patient had autoimmune disease or received systemic immunosuppression. The assay was immunoSEQ multiplex PCR, and TCRdb's table has in-frame clones only and misses some. The sample records tens of thousands of clones, roughly 82% being singletons. Findings and caveats of the study: Doses of 0.1 to 3.0 mg/kg were accompanied by clonal expansion of CD4+ and CD8+ blood T cells by week 6.

This clone showed up just once. Its specificity is not known. V was pared by 3 bases and J by 0 bases, with 6 bases of the junction left unmatched. The CDR3 covers 17 residues. Germline loops: CDR1 LNHDA, CDR2 SQIVND (reference sequence). The starting material was CD4+ or CD8+ T cells sorted from blood, obtained in a trial of the OX40 agonist ivuxolimab. The source of this sequence is an adult with an advanced solid tumor such as melanoma, head and neck, liver or kidney cancer. The genes are TRBV19 and TRBJ1-4; 8 bases agree with TRBD1. CDR3 coding DNA: TGTGCCAGTAGTATGCCACAGGGGGTAGCAACTAATGAAAAACTGTTTTTT. Amino acids: CASSMPQGVATNEKLFF.